This T cell receptor (beta chain) is from a study of T cell responses to AZD1222 COVID-19 vaccine. CDR3 length: 15 residues. V was pared by 3 bases and J by 3 bases, with 11 bases between. Germline assignment: CDR1 MDHEN and CDR2 SYDVKM. Assay used: immunoSEQ multiplex PCR; TCRdb lists only in-frame clones, some missing. Of under 70,000 clones listed, around four fifths are singletons. The sequencing used peripheral blood, collected on day 0 of AZD1222 vaccination. The chain uses TRBV28 and TRBJ2-2, with D maybe TRBD1 (6 bases). The sequence derives from an adult in good health. CDR3 protein: CASSLTGAYTGELFF. CDR3 in DNA: TGTGCCAGCAGTTTGACAGGCGCTTACACCGGGGAGCTGTTTTTT.